The clone carrying this T cell receptor (beta chain) was counted between two and nine times. This sample was included in a study of blood T cell repertoires in COVID-19. Study background: Nucleic acid was either cDNA or gDNA, and it came from T cells, B-cell-depleted T cells, or PBMCs.

In the authors' workflow: Researchers report that nucleated cell counts were estimated from reference gene primer amplification. The protocol was immunoSEQ multiplex PCR, while the TCRdb copy is restricted to in-frame clones and leaves out a portion. That table is the source of V, J and clone size, and D and trimming were worked out from the DNA. The sample carries some 150,000 clones, almost 90% recorded once. Germline V gives CDR1 MNHEY, CDR2 SVGAGI. The ends lost 6 bases at V and 5 bases at J; junction bases unmatched: 9. This CDR3 spans 14 amino acids. This TCR derives from an older woman with acute or convalescent COVID-19. Sequencing input: peripheral blood. V and J are TRBV6-5 and TRBJ1-2; 7 bases line up with TRBD1. As DNA, the CDR3 is TGTGCCAGCAGCGGGGGGGACAGAGTATATGGCTACACCTTC. Amino acid sequence: CASSGGDRVYGYTF.